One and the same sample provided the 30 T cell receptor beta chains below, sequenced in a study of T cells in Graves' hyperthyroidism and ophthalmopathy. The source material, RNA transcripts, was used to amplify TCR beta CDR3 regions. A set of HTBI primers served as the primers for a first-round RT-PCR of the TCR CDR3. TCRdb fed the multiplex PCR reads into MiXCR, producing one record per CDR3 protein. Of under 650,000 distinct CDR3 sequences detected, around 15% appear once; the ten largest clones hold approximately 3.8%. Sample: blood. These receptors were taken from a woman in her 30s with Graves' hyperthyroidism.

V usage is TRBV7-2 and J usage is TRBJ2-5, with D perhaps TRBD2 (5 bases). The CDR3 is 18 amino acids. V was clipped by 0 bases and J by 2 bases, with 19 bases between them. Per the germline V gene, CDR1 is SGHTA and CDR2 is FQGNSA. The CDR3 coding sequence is TGTGCCAGCAGCTTAGCGACTACCCCCGAGCTCCCTCAAGAGACCCAGTACTTC. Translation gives CASSLATTPELPQETQYF. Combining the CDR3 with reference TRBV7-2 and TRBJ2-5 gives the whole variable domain GAGVSQSPSNKVTEKGKDVELRCDPISGHTALYWYRQSLGQGLEFLIYFQGNSAPDKSGLPSDRFSAERTGGSVSTLTIQRTQQEDSAVYLCASSLATTPELPQETQYFGPGTRLLVL.

CDR3 amino acids: CASSQEWSSYNEQFF. As DNA, the CDR3 is TGTGCCAGCAGCCAAGAGTGGAGCTCCTACAATGAGCAGTTCTTC. J is TRBJ2-1 and V is TRBV4-2; D uncertain. This CDR3 contains 15 residues. V was shortened by 0 bases and J by 0 bases, with 6 bases between the two germline ends. CDR1 LGHNA and CDR2 YNFKEQ come from the germline V gene.

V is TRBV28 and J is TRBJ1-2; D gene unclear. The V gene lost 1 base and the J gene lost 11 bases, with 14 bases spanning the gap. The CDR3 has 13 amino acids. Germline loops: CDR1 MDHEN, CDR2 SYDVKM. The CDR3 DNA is TGTGCCAGCAGTTTATTCTTACAGACTGGGTACACCTTC. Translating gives CASSLFLQTGYTF.

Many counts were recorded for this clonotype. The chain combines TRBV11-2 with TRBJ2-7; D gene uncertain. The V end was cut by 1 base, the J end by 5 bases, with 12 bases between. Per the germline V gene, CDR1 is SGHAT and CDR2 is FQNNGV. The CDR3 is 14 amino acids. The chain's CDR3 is CASSLVSRADEQYF. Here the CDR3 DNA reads TGTGCCAGCAGCTTAGTGAGTAGGGCGGACGAGCAGTACTTC. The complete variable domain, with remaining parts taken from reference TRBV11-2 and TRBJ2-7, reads EAGVAQSPRYKIIEKRQSVAFWCNPISGHATLYWYQQILGQGPKLLIQFQNNGVVDDSQLPKDRFSAERLKGVDSTLKIQPAKLEDSAVYLCASSLVSRADEQYFGPGTRLTVT.

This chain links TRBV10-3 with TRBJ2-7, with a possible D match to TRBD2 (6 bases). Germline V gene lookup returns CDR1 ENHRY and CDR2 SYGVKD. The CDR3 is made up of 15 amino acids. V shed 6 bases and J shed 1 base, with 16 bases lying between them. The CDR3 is CAISPGTGQSYEQYF. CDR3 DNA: TGTGCCATCAGCCCCGGGACTGGCCAATCCTACGAGCAGTACTTC.

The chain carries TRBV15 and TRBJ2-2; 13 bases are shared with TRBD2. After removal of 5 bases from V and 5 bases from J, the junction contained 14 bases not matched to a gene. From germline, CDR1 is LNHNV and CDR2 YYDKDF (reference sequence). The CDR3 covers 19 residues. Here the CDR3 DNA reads TGTGCCACCAGCGCCGAAGCCGGGACTAGCGGGACAAAAACCGGGGAGCTGTTTTTT. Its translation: CATSAEAGTSGTKTGELFF.

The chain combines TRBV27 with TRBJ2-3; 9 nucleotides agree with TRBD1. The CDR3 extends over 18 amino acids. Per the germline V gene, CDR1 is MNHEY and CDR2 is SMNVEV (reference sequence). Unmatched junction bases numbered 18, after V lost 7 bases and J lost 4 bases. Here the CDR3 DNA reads TGTGCCAGCAAGGAGGGACAGGGTCACCTTAGCCCCCCAGATACGCAGTATTTT. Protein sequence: CASKEGQGHLSPPDTQYF.

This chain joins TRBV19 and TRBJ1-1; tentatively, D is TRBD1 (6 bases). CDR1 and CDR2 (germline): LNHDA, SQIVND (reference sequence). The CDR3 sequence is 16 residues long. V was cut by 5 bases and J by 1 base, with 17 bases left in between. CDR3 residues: CASSSPQGLTNTEAFF. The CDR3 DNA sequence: TGTGCCAGTAGTTCCCCACAGGGCCTGACGAACACTGAAGCTTTCTTT. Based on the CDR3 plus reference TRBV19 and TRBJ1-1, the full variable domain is DGGITQSPKYLFRKEGQNVTLSCEQNLNHDAMYWYRQDPGQGLRLIYYSQIVNDFQKGDIAEGYSVSREKKESFPLTVTSAQKNPTAFYLCASSSPQGLTNTEAFFGQGTRLTVV.

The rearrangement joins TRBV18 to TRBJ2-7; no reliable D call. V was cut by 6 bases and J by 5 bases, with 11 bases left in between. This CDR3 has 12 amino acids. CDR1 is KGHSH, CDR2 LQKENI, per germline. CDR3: CASSRLDNEQYF. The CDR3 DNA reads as TGTGCCAGCTCGCGCCTAGATAACGAGCAGTACTTC.

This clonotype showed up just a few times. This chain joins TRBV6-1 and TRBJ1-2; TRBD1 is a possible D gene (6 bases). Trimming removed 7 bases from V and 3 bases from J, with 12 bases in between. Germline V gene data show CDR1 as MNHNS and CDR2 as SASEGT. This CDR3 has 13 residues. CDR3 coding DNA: TGTGCCAGCACAGGACAGCCCCACTATGGCTACACCTTC. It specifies CASTGQPHYGYTF.

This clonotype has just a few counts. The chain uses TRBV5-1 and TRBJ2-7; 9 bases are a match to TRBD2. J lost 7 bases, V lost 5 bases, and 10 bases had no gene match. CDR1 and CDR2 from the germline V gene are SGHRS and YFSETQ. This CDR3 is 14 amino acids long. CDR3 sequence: CASRRAGGNGEQYF. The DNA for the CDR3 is TGCGCCAGCAGGCGAGCGGGAGGCAATGGGGAGCAGTACTTC.

CDR3 DNA: TGCGCCAGCAGAATGGGGGACGGGGAGCTGTTTTTT. This sequence encodes CASRMGDGELFF. This chain links TRBV5-1 with TRBJ2-2; the D call may be TRBD1 or TRBD2 (5 bases each). This CDR3 has 12 residues. The germline gives CDR1 SGHRS, CDR2 YFSETQ. Trimming left V 5 bases short and J 7 bases short, with 9 bases between.

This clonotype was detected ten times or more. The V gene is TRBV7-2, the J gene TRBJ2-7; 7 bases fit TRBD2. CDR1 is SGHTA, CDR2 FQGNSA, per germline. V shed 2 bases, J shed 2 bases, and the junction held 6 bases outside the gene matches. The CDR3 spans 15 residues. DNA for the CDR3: TGTGCCAGCAGCTTATCCGGGACTACCGCCTACGAGCAGTACTTC. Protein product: CASSLSGTTAYEQYF.

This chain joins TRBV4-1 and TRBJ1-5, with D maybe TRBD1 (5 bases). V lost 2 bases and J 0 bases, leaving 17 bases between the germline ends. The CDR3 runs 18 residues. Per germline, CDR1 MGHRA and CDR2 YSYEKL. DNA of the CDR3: TGCGCCAGCAGCCAAATCCCCCCGGGGGTCTATAGCAATCAGCCCCAGCATTTT. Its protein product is CASSQIPPGVYSNQPQHF.

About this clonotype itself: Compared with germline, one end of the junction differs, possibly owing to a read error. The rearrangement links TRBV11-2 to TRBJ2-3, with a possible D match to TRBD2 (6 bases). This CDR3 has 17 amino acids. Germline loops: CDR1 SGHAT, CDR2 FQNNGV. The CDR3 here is CASSLQGLYTDTGTQYF. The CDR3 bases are TGTGCCAGCAGCTTACAGGGACTTTACACTGACACAGGTACGCAGTATTTT.

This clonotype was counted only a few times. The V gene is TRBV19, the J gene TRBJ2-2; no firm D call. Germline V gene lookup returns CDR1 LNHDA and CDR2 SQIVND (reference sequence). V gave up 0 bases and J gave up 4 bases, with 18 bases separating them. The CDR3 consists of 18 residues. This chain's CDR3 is CASSIDRLAGRSTGELFF. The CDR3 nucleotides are TGTGCCAGTAGTATAGATCGGTTGGCCGGACGGAGCACCGGGGAGCTGTTTTTT.

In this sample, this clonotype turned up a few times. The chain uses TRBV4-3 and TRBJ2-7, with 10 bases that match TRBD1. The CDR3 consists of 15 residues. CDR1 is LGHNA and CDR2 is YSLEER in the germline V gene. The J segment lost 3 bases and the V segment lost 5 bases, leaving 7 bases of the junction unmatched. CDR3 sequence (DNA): TGCGCCAGCAGCAATAGACAGGGGGCTTACTACGAGCAGTACTTC. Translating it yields CASSNRQGAYYEQYF.

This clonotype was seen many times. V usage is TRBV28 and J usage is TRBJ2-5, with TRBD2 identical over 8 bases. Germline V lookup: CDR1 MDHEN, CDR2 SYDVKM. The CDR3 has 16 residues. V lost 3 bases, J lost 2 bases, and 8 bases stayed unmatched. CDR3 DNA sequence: TGTGCCAGCAGTTTCGGGACTAGAGGCTTTCAAGAGACCCAGTACTTC. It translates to CASSFGTRGFQETQYF.

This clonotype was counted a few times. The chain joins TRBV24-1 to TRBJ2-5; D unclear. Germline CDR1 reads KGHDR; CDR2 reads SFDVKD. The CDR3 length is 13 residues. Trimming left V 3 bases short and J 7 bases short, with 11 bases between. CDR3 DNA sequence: TGTGCCACCAGTGATCGGACCCAATGGACCCAGTACTTC. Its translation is CATSDRTQWTQYF.

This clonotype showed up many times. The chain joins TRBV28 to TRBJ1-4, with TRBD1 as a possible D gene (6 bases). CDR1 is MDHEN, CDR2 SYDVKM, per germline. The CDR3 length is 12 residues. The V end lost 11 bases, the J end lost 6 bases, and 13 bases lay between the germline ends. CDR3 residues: CASQGIDEKLFF. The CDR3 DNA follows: TGTGCCTCACAGGGCATAGATGAAAAACTGTTTTTT.

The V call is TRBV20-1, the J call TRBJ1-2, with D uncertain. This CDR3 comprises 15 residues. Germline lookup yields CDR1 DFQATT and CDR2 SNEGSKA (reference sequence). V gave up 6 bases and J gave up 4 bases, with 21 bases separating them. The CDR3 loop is CSAIAGNGGTYGYTF. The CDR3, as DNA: TGCAGTGCAATAGCCGGGAATGGCGGTACCTATGGCTACACCTTC.

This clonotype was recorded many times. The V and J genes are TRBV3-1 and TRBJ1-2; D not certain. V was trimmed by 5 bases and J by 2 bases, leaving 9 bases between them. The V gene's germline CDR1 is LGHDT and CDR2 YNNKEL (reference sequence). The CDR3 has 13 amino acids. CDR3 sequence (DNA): TGTGCCAGCAGCTCCGGGAAAAACTATGGCTACACCTTC. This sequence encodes CASSSGKNYGYTF.

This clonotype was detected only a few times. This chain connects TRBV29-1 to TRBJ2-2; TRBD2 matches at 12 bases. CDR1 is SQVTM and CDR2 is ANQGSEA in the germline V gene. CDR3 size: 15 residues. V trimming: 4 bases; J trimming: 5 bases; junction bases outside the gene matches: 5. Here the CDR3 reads CSVVMGTSGTGELFF. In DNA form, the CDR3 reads TGCAGCGTTGTTATGGGGACTAGCGGGACCGGGGAGCTGTTTTTT.

CDR3 sequence: CASSPQGGNIQYF. The DNA of the CDR3 is TGTGCCAGCTCACCACAGGGGGGCAACATTCAGTACTTC. The chain joins TRBV18 to TRBJ2-4; D possibly uses TRBD1 or TRBD2 (6 bases each). V lost 1 base, J lost 7 bases, and 8 bases lay in between. Germline V gene data show CDR1 as KGHSH and CDR2 as LQKENI. The CDR3 totals 13 residues.

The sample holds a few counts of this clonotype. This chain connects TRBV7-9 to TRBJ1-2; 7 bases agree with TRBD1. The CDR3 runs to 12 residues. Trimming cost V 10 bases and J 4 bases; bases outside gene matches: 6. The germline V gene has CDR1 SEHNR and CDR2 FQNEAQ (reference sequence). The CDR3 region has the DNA TGTGCCACTGAAGGACAGGCCTATGGCTACACCTTC. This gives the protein CATEGQAYGYTF.

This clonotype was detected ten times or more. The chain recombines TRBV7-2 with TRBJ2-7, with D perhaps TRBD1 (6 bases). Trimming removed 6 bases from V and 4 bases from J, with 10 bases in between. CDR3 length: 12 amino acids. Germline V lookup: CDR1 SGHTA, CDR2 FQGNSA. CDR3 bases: TGTGCCAGCAGTTTAAGGGGGTACGAGCAGTACTTC. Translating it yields CASSLRGYEQYF.

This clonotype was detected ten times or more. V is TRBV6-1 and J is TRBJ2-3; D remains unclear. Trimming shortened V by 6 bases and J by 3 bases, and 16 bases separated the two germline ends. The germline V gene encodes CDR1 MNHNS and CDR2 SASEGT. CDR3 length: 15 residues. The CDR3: CASSRRELGTDTQYF. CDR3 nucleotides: TGTGCCAGCAGCCGTCGAGAGCTCGGAACAGATACGCAGTATTTT.

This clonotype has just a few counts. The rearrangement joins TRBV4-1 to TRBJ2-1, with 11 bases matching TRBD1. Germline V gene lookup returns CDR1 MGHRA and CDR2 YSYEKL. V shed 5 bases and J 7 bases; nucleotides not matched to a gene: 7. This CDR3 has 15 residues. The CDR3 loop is CASSFGQGASNEQFF. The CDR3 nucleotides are TGCGCCAGCAGCTTCGGACAGGGGGCAAGTAATGAGCAGTTCTTC.

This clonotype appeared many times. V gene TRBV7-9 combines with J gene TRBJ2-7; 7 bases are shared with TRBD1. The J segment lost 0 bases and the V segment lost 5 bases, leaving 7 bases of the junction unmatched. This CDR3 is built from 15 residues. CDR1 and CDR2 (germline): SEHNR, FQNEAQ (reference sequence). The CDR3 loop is CASSPPDRDSYEQYF. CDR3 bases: TGTGCCAGCAGCCCCCCCGACAGGGACTCCTACGAGCAGTACTTC. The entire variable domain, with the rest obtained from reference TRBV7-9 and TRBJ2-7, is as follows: DTGVSQNPRHKITKRGQNVTFRCDPISEHNRLYWYRQTLGQGPEFLTYFQNEAQLEKSRLLSDRFSAERPKGSFSTLEIQRTEQGDSAMYLCASSPPDRDSYEQYFGPGTRLTVT.

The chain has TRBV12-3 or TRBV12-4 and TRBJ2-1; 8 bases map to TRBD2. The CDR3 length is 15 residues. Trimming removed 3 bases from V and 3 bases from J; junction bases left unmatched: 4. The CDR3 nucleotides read TGTGCCAGCAGTTTGACTAGCGTCTACTACAATGAGCAGTTCTTC. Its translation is CASSLTSVYYNEQFF.